This T cell receptor beta chain is from a study of blood T cell repertoires in COVID-19. Germline CDR1 MGHRA, CDR2 YSYEKL. V gave up 3 bases and J gave up 5 bases, with 10 bases separating them. The CDR3 length is 13 residues. In the authors' methods: Estimation of nucleated cell counts relied on the amplification of reference gene primers. Sequenced by immunoSEQ multiplex PCR; TCRdb stores in-frame clones only, minus some. Clone size and V and J calls were adopted from that table, with D and trimming inferred from the DNA. The table lists about 170,000 clones, approximately 91% of them singletons. This receptor was obtained from a man aged 18 to 29 with COVID-19, enrolled during active disease. The chain has TRBV4-1 and TRBJ1-1; D is possibly TRBD1 (5 bases). Sequences were obtained from peripheral blood. CDR3 loop: CASSQGPRTEAFF. The CDR3 DNA reads TGCGCCAGCAGCCAGGGGCCGAGAACTGAAGCTTTCTTT.